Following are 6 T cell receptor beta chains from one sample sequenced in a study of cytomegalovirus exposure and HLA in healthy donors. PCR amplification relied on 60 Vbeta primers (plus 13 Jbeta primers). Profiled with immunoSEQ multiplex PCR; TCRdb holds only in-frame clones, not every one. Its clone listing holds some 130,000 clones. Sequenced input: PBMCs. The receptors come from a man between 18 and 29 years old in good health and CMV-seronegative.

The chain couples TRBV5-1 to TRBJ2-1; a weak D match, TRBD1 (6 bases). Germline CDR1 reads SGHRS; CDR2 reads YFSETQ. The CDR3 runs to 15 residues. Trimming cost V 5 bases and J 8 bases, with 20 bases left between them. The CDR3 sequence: CASRLGFTGIDEQFF. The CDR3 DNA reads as TGCGCCAGCAGGCTGGGGTTTACAGGGATCGATGAGCAGTTCTTC.

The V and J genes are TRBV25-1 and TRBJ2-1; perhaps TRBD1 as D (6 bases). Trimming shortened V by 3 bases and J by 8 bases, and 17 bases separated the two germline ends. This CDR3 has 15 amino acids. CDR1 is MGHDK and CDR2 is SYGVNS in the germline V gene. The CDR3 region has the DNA TGTGCCAGCAGTGACGGACCAGGGGCGGTGGATGAGCAGTTCTTC. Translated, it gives CASSDGPGAVDEQFF.

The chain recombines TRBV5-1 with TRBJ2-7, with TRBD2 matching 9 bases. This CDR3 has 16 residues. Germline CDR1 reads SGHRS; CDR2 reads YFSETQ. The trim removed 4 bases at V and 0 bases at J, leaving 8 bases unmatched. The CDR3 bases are TGCGCCAGCAGCCCCTCGGGCGGGAGGGCCTCCTACGAGCAGTACTTC. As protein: CASSPSGGRASYEQYF.

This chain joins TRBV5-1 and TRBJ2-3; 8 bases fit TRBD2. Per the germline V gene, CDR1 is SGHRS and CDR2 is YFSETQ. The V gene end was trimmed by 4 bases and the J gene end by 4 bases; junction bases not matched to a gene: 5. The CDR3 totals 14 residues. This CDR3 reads CASSIAGYSDTQYF. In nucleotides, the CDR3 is TGCGCCAGCAGCATAGCGGGGTATTCAGATACGCAGTATTTT.

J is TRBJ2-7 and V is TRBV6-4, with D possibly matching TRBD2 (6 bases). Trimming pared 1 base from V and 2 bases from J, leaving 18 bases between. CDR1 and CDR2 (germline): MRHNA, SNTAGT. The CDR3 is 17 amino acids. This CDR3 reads CASSDFRRGAGTYEQYF. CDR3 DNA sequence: TGTGCCAGCAGTGACTTCCGACGCGGGGCGGGAACCTACGAGCAGTACTTC.

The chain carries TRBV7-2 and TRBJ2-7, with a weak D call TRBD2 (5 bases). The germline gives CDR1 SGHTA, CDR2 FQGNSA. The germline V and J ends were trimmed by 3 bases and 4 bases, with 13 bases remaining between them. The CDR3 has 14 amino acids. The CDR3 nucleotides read TGTGCCAGCAGCTTTCTGGGAGATGTATACGAGCAGTACTTC. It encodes CASSFLGDVYEQYF.